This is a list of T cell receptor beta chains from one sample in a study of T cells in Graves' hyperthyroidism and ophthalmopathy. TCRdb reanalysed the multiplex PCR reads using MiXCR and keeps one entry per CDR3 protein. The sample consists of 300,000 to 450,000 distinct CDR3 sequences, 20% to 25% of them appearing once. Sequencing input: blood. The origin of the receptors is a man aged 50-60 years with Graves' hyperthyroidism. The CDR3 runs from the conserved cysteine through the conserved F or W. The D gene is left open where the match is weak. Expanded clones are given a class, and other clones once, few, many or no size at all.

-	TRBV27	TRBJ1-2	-	TGTGCCAGCAGTTTATCGATACAGGAGTCCCCCTATGGCTACACCTTC	CASSLSIQESPYGYTF
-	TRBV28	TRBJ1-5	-	TGTGCCAGCAGTTTATCGGGCAGGGTAGGTCAGCCCCAGCATTTT	CASSLSGRVGQPQHF
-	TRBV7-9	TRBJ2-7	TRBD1	TGTGCCAGCAGCCCGGCCGGGACAGGGGGCGTCGAGCAGTACTTC	CASSPAGTGGVEQYF
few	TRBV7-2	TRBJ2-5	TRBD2	TGTGCCAGCAGCCCTGGGACTAGCGGGCTATCGGAGACCCAGTACTTC	CASSPGTSGLSETQYF
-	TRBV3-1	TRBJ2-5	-	TGTGCCAGCAGCCAAGATCGGCTAAGCGGCGAGACCCAGTACTTC	CASSQDRLSGETQYF
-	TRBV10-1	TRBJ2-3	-	TGCGCCAGCAGCCCCCACACGGACGGCCTAGATACGCAGTATTTT	CASSPHTDGLDTQYF
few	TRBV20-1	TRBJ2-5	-	TGCAGTGCTAGTGTCCCTGGAGAGACCCAGTACTTC	CSASVPGETQYF
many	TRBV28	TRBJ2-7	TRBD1	TGTGCCAGCGCTCCGGGACAGGGGGGCTACGAGCAGTACTTC	CASAPGQGGYEQYF
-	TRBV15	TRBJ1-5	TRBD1	TGTGCCACCAGCAGAGAGCATTCGGACAGGGGGAATCAGCCCCAGCATTTT	CATSREHSDRGNQPQHF
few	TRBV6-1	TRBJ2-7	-	TGTGCCAGCGCCAGTAGTTGGTACGAGCAGTACTTC	CASASSWYEQYF
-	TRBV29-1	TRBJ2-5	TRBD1	TGCAGCGTCCGGGACAGGGGGGAAGAGACCCAGTACTTC	CSVRDRGEETQYF
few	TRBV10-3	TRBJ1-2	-	TGTGCCATCAGAGCCCAAAACGAATATGGCTACACCTTC	CAIRAQNEYGYTF
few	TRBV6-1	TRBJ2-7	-	TGTGCCAGCAGCTTTGGACATAGTTACGAGCAGTACTTC	CASSFGHSYEQYF
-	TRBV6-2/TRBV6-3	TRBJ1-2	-	TGTGCCAGCAGCCTACGAAGCAAATACTATGGCTACACCTTC	CASSLRSKYYGYTF
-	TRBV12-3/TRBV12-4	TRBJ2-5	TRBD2	TGTGCCAGCAGTAAAATGACTAGCGTGGATATGGAGACCCAGTACTTC	CASSKMTSVDMETQYF
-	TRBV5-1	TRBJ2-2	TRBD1	TGCGCCAGCAGCTTGGAGGGGGCTGGCGGGGAGCTGTTTTTT	CASSLEGAGGELFF
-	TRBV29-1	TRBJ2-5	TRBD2	TGCAGCGTTGGCAGGACTAGCGGGCCACAAGAGACCCAGTACTTC	CSVGRTSGPQETQYF
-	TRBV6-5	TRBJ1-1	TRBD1	TGTGCCAGCATTAGACAGGGCGAGGCCACTGAAGCTTTCTTT	CASIRQGEATEAFF
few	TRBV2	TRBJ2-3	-	TGTGCCAGCAGCACTAGCTCCAGCACAGATACGCAGTATTTT	CASSTSSSTDTQYF
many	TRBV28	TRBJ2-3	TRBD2	TGTGCCAGCAGTTTATTCCGGTCTAGCGGAAGCACAGATACGCAGTATTTT	CASSLFRSSGSTDTQYF
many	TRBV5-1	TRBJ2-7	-	TGCGCCAGCAGCTTGGACGGGGGCAGGCGGGGCGAGCAGTACTTC	CASSLDGGRRGEQYF
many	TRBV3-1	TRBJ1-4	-	TGTGCCAGCAGCCAATACGGGTCCCCAACTAATGAAAAACTGTTTTTT	CASSQYGSPTNEKLFF
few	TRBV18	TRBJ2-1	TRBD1	TGTGCCAGCTCACCTGACAGGGATACCAATGAGCAGTTCTTC	CASSPDRDTNEQFF
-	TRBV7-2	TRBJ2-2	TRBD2	TGTGCCAGCAGCTTAGAAGGGACTAGCGTAGGCGGGGAGCTGTTTTTT	CASSLEGTSVGGELFF
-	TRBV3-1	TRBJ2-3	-	TGTGCCAGCAGCCGCCGGGACTTGGGCACAGATACGCAGTATTTT	CASSRRDLGTDTQYF
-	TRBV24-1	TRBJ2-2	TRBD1	TGTGCCACCAGTGATCGGGGACAGGGCTGGAGCACCGGGGAGCTGTTTTTT	CATSDRGQGWSTGELFF
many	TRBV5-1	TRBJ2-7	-	TGCGCCAGCAGCTTGCCAGGGAATCCGGAGCAGTACTTC	CASSLPGNPEQYF
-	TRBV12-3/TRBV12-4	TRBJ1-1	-	TGTGCCAGCAAGTTCGCTGGTGGAATTGAAGCTTTCTTT	CASKFAGGIEAFF
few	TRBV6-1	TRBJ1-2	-	TGTGCCAGCAGCGTAAGAGTTCCTAGACAGGTCGGCGGCTATGGCTACACCTTC	CASSVRVPRQVGGYGYTF
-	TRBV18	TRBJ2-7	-	TGTGCCAGCTCACCGAGTCTAGCAGCTGGCGAGCAGTACTTC	CASSPSLAAGEQYF
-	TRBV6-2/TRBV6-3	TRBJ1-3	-	TGTGCCAGCCGGACCTCTGGGGGCCCATCTACCTGGACCATATATTTT	CASRTSGGPSTWTIYF
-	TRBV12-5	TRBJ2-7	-	TGTGCTAGTGGGGCCCGCCGGGCGTCCTACGAGCAGTACTTC	CASGARRASYEQYF
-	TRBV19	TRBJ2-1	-	TGTGCCAGTAGTATGAGACACCAATACAATGAGCAGTTCTTC	CASSMRHQYNEQFF
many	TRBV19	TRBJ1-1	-	TGTGCCAGTAGTATGGGCCCCAGCGGGAACACTGAAGCTTTCTTT	CASSMGPSGNTEAFF
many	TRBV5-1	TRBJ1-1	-	TGCGCCAGCAGCTGGGGGACGGGTGAAGCTTTCTTT	CASSWGTGEAFF
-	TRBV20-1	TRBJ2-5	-	TGCAGTGCTGGGCGTAGCCCGGGTTTGGAGACCCAGTACTTC	CSAGRSPGLETQYF
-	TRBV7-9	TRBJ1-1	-	TGTGCCAGCAGCCAAAGACGGAATAACACTGAAGCTTTCTTT	CASSQRRNNTEAFF
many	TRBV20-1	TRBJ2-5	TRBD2	TGCAGTGCTAGAGAAACCCTACGGGAGGGGGGGACCCAGTACTTC	CSARETLREGGTQYF
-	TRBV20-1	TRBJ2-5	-	TGCAGTGCTAGACTCAACTACGGTTCGAGAGAGACCCAGTACTTC	CSARLNYGSRETQYF
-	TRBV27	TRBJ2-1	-	TGTGCCACCAGGCGACCAGCGGGTAGCTCCTACAATGAGCAGTTCTTC	CATRRPAGSSYNEQFF
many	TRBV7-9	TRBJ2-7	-	TGTGCCAGCGGGGATTCCAACGAGTTACTCGAGCAGTACTTC	CASGDSNELLEQYF
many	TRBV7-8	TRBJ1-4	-	TGTGCCAGCAGCTTTGGAGGGGGAGGGGAAAAACTGTTTTTT	CASSFGGGGEKLFF
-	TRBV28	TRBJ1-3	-	TGTGCCAGCAGTTTTTATAGGAGCACTGGAAACACCATATATTTT	CASSFYRSTGNTIYF
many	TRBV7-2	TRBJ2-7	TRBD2	TGTGCCAGCAGCCCCATGGGACTAGCGGGAGGATACGAGCAGTACTTC	CASSPMGLAGGYEQYF
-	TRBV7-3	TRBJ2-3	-	TGTGCCAGCAGCCGTGACGGTCCCGCGGATACGCAGTATTTT	CASSRDGPADTQYF
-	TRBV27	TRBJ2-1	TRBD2	TGTGCCAGCAGTTTAGAAATAGTAGGGACGGGTGGACTAGCGGGAGAGTTAAATGAGCAGTTCTTC	CASSLEIVGTGGLAGELNEQFF
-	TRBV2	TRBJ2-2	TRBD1	TGTGCCAGCAGCGATGACAGGGGAGGACGCGGGGAGCTGTTTTTT	CASSDDRGGRGELFF
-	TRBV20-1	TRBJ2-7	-	TGCAGTGCTAGAACCACTGGGGGGTACGAGCAGTACTTC	CSARTTGGYEQYF
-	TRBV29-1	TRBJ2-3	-	TGCAGCGTTGATGGGCGCCGAGAGGGACGAACAGATACGCAGTATTTT	CSVDGRREGRTDTQYF
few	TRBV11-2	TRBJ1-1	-	TGTGCCAGCAGCACAGGGCTCGCCGGTGGAAAAGCTTTCTTT	CASSTGLAGGKAFF
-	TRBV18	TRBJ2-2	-	TGTGCCAGCTCACCACTGAGGGGTACCGGGGAGCTGTTTTTT	CASSPLRGTGELFF
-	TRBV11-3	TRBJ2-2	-	TGTGCCAGCAGCTCCCGTCTCGCCGGGGAGCTGTTTTTT	CASSSRLAGELFF